The 7 T cell receptor beta chains below come from one sample, sequenced in a study of post-analysis software for immune sequencing data. These receptors have no identified antigens. TCR beta cDNA libraries had unique molecular identifiers. TCRdb analysed the PCR reads with MiXCR anew, one entry per CDR3 protein. This table has around 200,000 distinct CDR3 sequences, approximately 29% appearing once. Findings and limits, study-wide: There were five TRBV segments more frequent in patients than controls, and TRBV5-6, TRBV5-1 and TRBV20-1 were among them.

The specimen sequenced was blood. The origin of the receptors is a girl aged 2-17 years with multiple sclerosis.

This clonotype was counted a few times. J is TRBJ1-1 and V is TRBV27, with a possible D match to TRBD1 (6 bases). There are 15 residues in the CDR3. The V gene lost 4 bases and the J gene lost 2 bases, with 14 bases spanning the gap. Germline CDR1 reads MNHEY; CDR2 reads SMNVEV (reference sequence). The CDR3 DNA sequence: TGTGCCAGCAGTTCCTACAGGGTAGGAAACACTGAAGCTTTCTTT. Translating gives CASSSYRVGNTEAFF.

Notes on this clonotype: With a much larger clone just one base away, this may be a read error. The V gene is TRBV2, the J gene TRBJ2-5; D may be TRBD2 (5 bases). The CDR3 runs to 14 residues. V was pared by 6 bases and J by 4 bases, with 15 bases between. Germline loops: CDR1 SNHLY, CDR2 FYNNEI. CDR3 region: CASRRSGFGETQYF. In nucleotides, the CDR3 is TGTGCCAGCAGGCGTTCGGGGTTTGGAGAGACCCAGTACTTC.

Notes on this clonotype: A much more abundant neighbour one base away suggests this may be a read error. V is TRBV5-4 and J is TRBJ1-2; tentative D call: TRBD1 (6 bases). Germline V gene lookup returns CDR1 SGHNT and CDR2 YYREEE (reference sequence). The CDR3 sequence is 15 residues long. CDR3 sequence (DNA): TGTGCCAGCAGCTTGTATAACAGGGACAACTATGGCTGCACCTTC. Protein sequence: CASSLYNRDNYGCTF.

With respect to this clonotype: It may be a read error: a sequence one base away is much more abundant. The V and J genes are TRBV2 and TRBJ2-7; the D gene is possibly TRBD2 (5 bases). The V gene lost 11 bases and the J gene lost 0 bases, with 17 bases spanning the gap. Germline lookup yields CDR1 SNHLY and CDR2 FYNNEI. The CDR3 is made up of 14 amino acids. Here the CDR3 DNA reads TGTGCCGTCCGATTGCCCGGGAACTCCTACGAGCAGTACTTC. Its translation is CAVRLPGNSYEQYF.

This clonotype was seen many times. The chain joins TRBV14 to TRBJ2-5, with 13 positions matching TRBD2. From germline, CDR1 is SGHDN and CDR2 FVKESK. Trimming removed 3 bases from V and 1 base from J; junction bases left unmatched: 8. The CDR3 is 18 residues long. CDR3 bases: TGTGCCAGCAGCCAGGGACTAGCGGGGATTCTATCCCAAGAGACCCAGTACTTC. Its translation: CASSQGLAGILSQETQYF.

V and J are TRBV6-2 or TRBV6-3 and TRBJ2-2; no firm D call. This CDR3 has 14 residues. V was trimmed by 0 bases and J by 6 bases, leaving 8 bases between them. Per the germline V gene, CDR1 is MNHEY and CDR2 is SVGEGT. CDR3 bases: TGTGCCAGCAGTTACTCGAGTGAGCCCGGGGAGCTGTTTTTT. It yields the protein CASSYSSEPGELFF.

This clonotype was counted at least ten times. This sequence joins TRBV7-3 and TRBJ2-1; possibly TRBD1 for D (6 bases). The germline V gene has CDR1 SGHTA and CDR2 FQGTGA. This CDR3 contains 15 residues. Deletions cut 1 base from V and 4 bases from J, with 11 bases between. The DNA of the CDR3 is TGTGCCAGCAGCTTAAGGGACAATACGTACAATGAGCAGTTCTTC. This encodes CASSLRDNTYNEQFF. Full variable domain (remainder filled in from reference TRBV7-3 and TRBJ2-1): GAGVSQTPSNKVTEKGKYVELRCDPISGHTALYWYRQSLGQGPEFLIYFQGTGAADDSGLPNDRFFAVRPEGSVSTLKIQRTERGDSAVYLCASSLRDNTYNEQFFGPGTRLTVL.